The sequence of this TCR beta chain was determined in a study of cytomegalovirus exposure and HLA in healthy donors. Comment on this clone: The antigen remains unidentified.

Broader study findings: According to a later analysis, most TCR beta chains associated with CMV appeared HLA-restricted. Most subjects had HLA-A and HLA-B alleles reportedly predicted accurately by TCR beta sequences.

Germline CDR1 and CDR2: KGHSH and LQKENI. The CDR3 has 14 residues. Trimming took off 5 bases at V and 7 bases at J, with 14 bases between the two ends. Sampled while nominally healthy, donors likely had unrecorded immune exposures. Use of 60 Vbeta and 13 Jbeta primers characterized the PCR. Sequencing used immunoSEQ multiplex PCR; TCRdb keeps in-frame clones, though not all of them. The sample comprises roughly 180,000 clones, 75% to 85% of which are singletons, and roughly 2% rests with the top ten. The sequenced sample was PBMCs. This chain joins TRBV18 and TRBJ2-2, with no clear D. The source of this sequence is a woman aged 18 to 35 in good health and CMV-seropositive. CDR3 region: CASSIAGDGGELFF. In DNA, the CDR3 is TGTGCCAGCTCAATCGCCGGAGACGGCGGGGAGCTGTTTTTT.